The clone carrying this T cell receptor (beta chain) occurred once. Its antigen is as yet unknown. The sample belongs to a study of OX40 agonist ivuxolimab in advanced cancers. For the study at large: An anti-OX40 (CD134) antibody with agonistic activity, ivuxolimab, was administered to patients. Whole-study results and caveats: Certain nonresponding patients likewise had low normalized T-cell clonal expansion. Among patients with partial responses at 0.1-3.0 mg/kg, clonal expansion was among the lowest.

TCRdb's copy holds only in-frame clones and misses some; the assay was immunoSEQ multiplex PCR. Among about 64,000 clones listed, less than 95% were seen once. The starting material was CD4+ or CD8+ T cells sorted from blood, obtained in a trial of the OX40 agonist ivuxolimab. The source is an adult with an advanced solid tumor such as melanoma, head and neck, liver or kidney cancer.

The CDR3 region has the DNA TGTGCTAGCGGGGGAGGCTCCTACAATGAGCAGTTCTTC. It specifies CASGGGSYNEQFF. This rearrangement joins TRBV28 to TRBJ2-1; the match to TRBD2 covers 9 bases. The CDR3 extends over 13 amino acids. CDR1 and CDR2 (germline): MDHEN, SYDVKM.